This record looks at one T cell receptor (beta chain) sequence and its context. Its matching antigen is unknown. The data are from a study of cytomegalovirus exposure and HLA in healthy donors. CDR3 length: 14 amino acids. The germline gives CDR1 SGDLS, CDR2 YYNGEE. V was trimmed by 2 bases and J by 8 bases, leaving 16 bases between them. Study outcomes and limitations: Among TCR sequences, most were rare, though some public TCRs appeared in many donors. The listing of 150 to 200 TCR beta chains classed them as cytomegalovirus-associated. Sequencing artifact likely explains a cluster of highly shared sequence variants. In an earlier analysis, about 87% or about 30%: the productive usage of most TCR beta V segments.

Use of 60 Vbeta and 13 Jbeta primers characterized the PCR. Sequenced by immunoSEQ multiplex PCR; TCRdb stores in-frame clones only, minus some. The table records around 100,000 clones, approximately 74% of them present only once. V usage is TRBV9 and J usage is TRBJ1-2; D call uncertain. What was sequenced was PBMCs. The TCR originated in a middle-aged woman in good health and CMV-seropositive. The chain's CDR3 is CASSVRQGPGGYTF. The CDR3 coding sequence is TGTGCCAGCAGCGTGAGGCAAGGCCCGGGGGGCTACACCTTC.